Below are 12 T cell receptor beta chains sequenced from a single sample in a study of lymphopenia after photon versus proton radiotherapy. Method: immunoSEQ multiplex PCR; TCRdb's copy keeps in-frame clones and lacks some. The sample carries more than 11,000 clones, 82% recorded once. This specimen was peripheral blood, taken from a patient treated with photon-based radiotherapy. The receptors come from a man aged 50-60 years with gastric cancer.

The rearrangement links TRBV5-1 to TRBJ2-3; 7 nucleotides line up with TRBD2. Germline CDR1 and CDR2: SGHRS and YFSETQ. This CDR3 region has 14 residues. V was clipped by 2 bases and J by 5 bases; unmatched bases: 5. The CDR3 spells CASSFTSDIDTQYF. The CDR3 DNA is TGCGCCAGCAGCTTCACTAGCGACATAGATACGCAGTATTTT.

The chain combines TRBV10-2 with TRBJ1-2, with 9 bases matching TRBD1. This CDR3 is built from 13 residues. Germline V gene sequence: CDR1 WSHSY, CDR2 SAAADI. Trimming cost V 6 bases and J 4 bases; bases outside gene matches: 3. The CDR3 spells CASSLTGGYGYTF. In nucleotides, the CDR3 is TGCGCCAGCAGCTTGACAGGGGGCTATGGCTACACCTTC.

This clone was detected only a few times. The chain is built from TRBV7-3 and TRBJ2-3; D not resolved. Germline V gene data show CDR1 as SGHTA and CDR2 as FQGTGA. This CDR3 spans 15 amino acids. V shed 0 bases and J shed 0 bases, with 7 bases lying between them. CDR3 sequence (DNA): TGTGCCAGCAGCTTAACCCCGTCTAGCACAGATACGCAGTATTTT. This encodes CASSLTPSSTDTQYF.

The chain recombines TRBV6-5 with TRBJ2-3, with 10 bases matching TRBD1. V shed 4 bases and J 2 bases; nucleotides not matched to a gene: 3. This CDR3 contains 15 residues. Germline V gene lookup returns CDR1 MNHEY and CDR2 SVGAGI. CDR3 protein: CASSSGQGTTDTQYF. The CDR3 DNA reads TGTGCCAGCAGTTCGGGACAGGGGACCACAGATACGCAGTATTTT.

This chain links TRBV10-3 with TRBJ2-5; 12 bases agree with TRBD2. The V and J ends lost 4 bases and 3 bases, in that order; junction bases with no gene match: 3. The CDR3 is 15 residues long. Per the germline V gene, CDR1 is ENHRY and CDR2 is SYGVKD. In DNA, the CDR3 is TGTGCCATCAGTGCTCTAGCGGGGGGGGAAGAGACCCAGTACTTC. It is translated as CAISALAGGEETQYF.

The chain combines TRBV7-9 with TRBJ2-5; D possibly corresponds to TRBD1 (5 bases). This CDR3 has 15 residues. Germline lookup yields CDR1 SEHNR and CDR2 FQNEAQ (reference sequence). Between the trimmed V and J ends, which lost 1 base and 3 bases, there was a span of 12 bases. CDR3 DNA: TGTGCCAGCAGCTTAGGACCGACAGCAGAAGAGACCCAGTACTTC. This gives the protein CASSLGPTAEETQYF.

The V and J genes are TRBV6-1 and TRBJ2-7, with unresolved D. Looked up from germline, CDR1 is MNHNS and CDR2 is SASEGT. V was clipped by 7 bases and J by 2 bases, with 12 bases between them. The CDR3 is made up of 13 amino acids. The CDR3 sequence is CASTAGRTYEQYV. CDR3 nucleotide sequence: TGTGCCAGCACTGCCGGGCGTACCTACGAGCAGTACGTC.

The chain couples TRBV13 to TRBJ2-3; D gene ambiguous. The CDR3 contains 13 residues. V lost 3 bases and J 0 bases, leaving 4 bases between the germline ends. The V gene's germline CDR1 is PRHDT and CDR2 FYEKMQ (reference sequence). This chain's CDR3 is CASSLGSTDTQYF. As DNA, the CDR3 is TGTGCCAGCAGCTTGGGCAGCACAGATACGCAGTATTTT.

This rearrangement joins TRBV11-3 to TRBJ2-3, with D maybe TRBD1 (5 bases). V was shortened by 7 bases and J by 5 bases, with 10 bases between the two germline ends. The CDR3 totals 12 residues. Germline V gene data show CDR1 as SGHNT and CDR2 as YENEEA. The DNA of the CDR3 is TGTGCCAGCAAAGGGGTGGGAGATACGCAGTATTTT. Protein product: CASKGVGDTQYF.

This chain joins TRBV6-5 and TRBJ1-3; the match to TRBD1 covers 8 bases. Unmatched junction bases numbered 0, after V lost 5 bases and J lost 0 bases. Germline CDR1 reads MNHEY; CDR2 reads SVGAGI. This CDR3 spans 14 amino acids. CDR3: CASSTGGSGNTIYF. The DNA of the CDR3 is TGTGCCAGCAGTACAGGGGGCTCTGGAAACACCATATATTTT.

CDR3 nucleotide sequence: TGTGCCAGCAGTTTATCGATACGGCAGGGGGCGCGGGAGACCCAGTACTTC. It translates to CASSLSIRQGARETQYF. The genes are TRBV27 and TRBJ2-5, with 8 bases lining up with TRBD1. Germline values: CDR1 MNHEY, CDR2 SMNVEV (reference sequence). The trim removed 0 bases at V and 5 bases at J, leaving 11 bases unmatched. This CDR3 is built from 17 residues.

This clone was detected a few times. V usage is TRBV7-2 and J usage is TRBJ1-2; TRBD1 matches 10 bases. In germline, CDR1 is SGHTA, CDR2 FQGNSA. CDR3 length: 14 amino acids. Trimming at V came to 6 bases and at J to 8 bases, leaving 9 bases not matched to a gene. As DNA, the CDR3 is TGTGCCAGCAGAAGCCCGGGACAGGGGCGAGGCTACACCTTC. Translation: CASRSPGQGRGYTF.